The rows below give T cell receptor beta chains drawn from one sample of a study of cytomegalovirus exposure and HLA in healthy donors. The assay was immunoSEQ multiplex PCR, and TCRdb's table has in-frame clones only and misses some. In the table there are about 96,000 clones, around four fifths of which are singletons. Sequenced input: PBMCs. The receptors stem from a man over 45 in good health and CMV-seropositive. The CDR3 runs from the conserved cysteine through the conserved F or W. The D gene is left open where the match is weak. The size of a clone is reported for some rows only, either as once, few or many, or as a class for expanded clones.

D	V	size	J	DNA	CDR3
TRBD1	TRBV9	.	TRBJ2-7	TGTGCCAGCAGCGTAGTGGGGGACAGGGCGAGCGAGCAGTACTTC	CASSVVGDRASEQYF
TRBD2	TRBV4-3	.	TRBJ2-1	TGCGCCAGCAGCCAAGGGACTAGCGGGGGAAACAATGAGCAGTTCTTC	CASSQGTSGGNNEQFF
.	TRBV30	.	TRBJ1-6	TGTGCCTGGAGGGATGGGGCGGGATCCTATAATTCACCCCTCCACTTT	CAWRDGAGSYNSPLHF
.	TRBV15	.	TRBJ2-3	TGTGCCACCAAACCTGGACAGTCCTATAGCACAGATACGCAGTATTTT	CATKPGQSYSTDTQYF
.	TRBV5-4	.	TRBJ2-2	TGTGCCAGCAGCTTGTTAGTGACAGGGAACACCGGGGAGCTGTTTTTT	CASSLLVTGNTGELFF
.	TRBV6-5	.	TRBJ1-2	TGTGCCAGCAGCAAGACAAAAGGGGCAGGGGGCTACACCTTC	CASSKTKGAGGYTF
TRBD1	TRBV4-2	.	TRBJ1-2	TGTGCCAGCAGCCCAGGACAGGGGCTCCCGTATGGCTACACCTTC	CASSPGQGLPYGYTF
TRBD1	TRBV6-1	.	TRBJ1-6	TGTGCCAGCAGTGGGACAGGAGATAATTCACCCCTCCACTTT	CASSGTGDNSPLHF
.	TRBV30	few	TRBJ1-2	TGTGCCTGGAGTGCGCACAGACCCATAGGGGGGGGTCTGTTAGCTAACTATGGCTACACCTTC	CAWSAHRPIGGGLLANYGYTF
TRBD1	TRBV30	.	TRBJ1-6	TGTGCCTGGAACGTAAGACAGGGGGCGAGCTCACCCCTCCACTTT	CAWNVRQGASSPLHF
TRBD1	TRBV5-1	.	TRBJ2-7	TGCGCCAGCAGAGCCGACAGGGCCCACGAGCAGTACTTC	CASRADRAHEQYF
.	TRBV9	few	TRBJ1-1	TGTGCCAGCAGCGTAGGGACAGCCATGAACACTGAAGCTTTCTTT	CASSVGTAMNTEAFF
TRBD1	TRBV9	few	TRBJ1-2	TGTGCCAGCAGCGCACAGGGGGCCTTTAACTATGGCTACCCCTTC	CASSAQGAFNYGYPF
TRBD1	TRBV4-3	.	TRBJ2-7	TGCGCCAGCAGCCCCGGGACAGGAGGGTTTTACGAGCAGTACTTC	CASSPGTGGFYEQYF
TRBD1	TRBV25-1	.	TRBJ1-1	TGTGCCAGCAGATCACAGGGGGTAATGAACACTGAAGCTTTCTTT	CASRSQGVMNTEAFF
TRBD1	TRBV6-1	.	TRBJ2-7	TGTGCCAGCAGTGAACTGGACAGGGTCATTAACTTC	CASSELDRVINF
TRBD2	TRBV30	.	TRBJ2-1	TGTGCCTGGAGCGGGGGGGTCGACAATGAGCAGTTCTTC	CAWSGGVDNEQFF
TRBD1	TRBV6-6	.	TRBJ2-7	TGTGCCAGCAGGCCCAGCCGGGACAGCTCCTACGAGCAGTACTTC	CASRPSRDSSYEQYF
TRBD2	TRBV7-3	.	TRBJ2-3	TGTGCCAGCAGCTCGATAGCGGGGGGGCAAGTTGATACGCAGTATTTT	CASSSIAGGQVDTQYF
TRBD1	TRBV6-1	.	TRBJ1-2	TGTGCCAGCAGTGTAGGGACAGGGGGGCTTTTTGGCTACACCTTC	CASSVGTGGLFGYTF
TRBD2	TRBV29-1	.	TRBJ2-1	TGCAGCGTAGTTCTAGCGGATGAGCAGTTCTTC	CSVVLADEQFF
.	TRBV28	.	TRBJ2-3	TGTGCCAGCAACCCTTACCGGGAGGATACGCAGTATTTT	CASNPYREDTQYF
TRBD1	TRBV18	few	TRBJ1-5	TGTGCCAGCTCGGGACAGGGTGGGTCTCAGCCCCAGCATTTT	CASSGQGGSQPQHF
.	TRBV4-3	.	TRBJ2-6	TGCGCCAGCAGCCAAGAGATCGGCGGCTCTGGGGCCAACGTCCTGACTTTC	CASSQEIGGSGANVLTF
TRBD2	TRBV7-8	.	TRBJ2-2	TGTGCCAGCAGCATAAGGGCGGCGGGAGGGACCGGGGAGCTGTTTTTT	CASSIRAAGGTGELFF
.	TRBV7-6	few	TRBJ1-5	TGTGCCAGCAGCTTACACAGTGAAGGCAATCAGCCCCAGCATTTT	CASSLHSEGNQPQHF
.	TRBV28	few	TRBJ2-3	TGTGCCAGCCAACAGTTTAGCGGGAAAGGGGGCCCAGATACGCAGTATTTT	CASQQFSGKGGPDTQYF
TRBD2	TRBV2	.	TRBJ2-3	TGTGCCAGCAGGGAGAGGGGAAACGGGGGGACGCAGTATTTT	CASRERGNGGTQYF
TRBD1	TRBV19	.	TRBJ2-5	TGTGCCTCGCTTGGACAGGGAAGTGAGACCCAGTACTTC	CASLGQGSETQYF
TRBD2	TRBV6-1	.	TRBJ2-1	TGTGCCAGCAGTGAACGGGGGGTGAAGAGTGAGCAGTTCTTC	CASSERGVKSEQFF
TRBD1	TRBV5-1	few	TRBJ2-2	TGCGCCAGCAGCCCGGGACAGGCGATCACCGGGGAGCTGTTTTTT	CASSPGQAITGELFF
TRBD1	TRBV10-3	.	TRBJ2-1	TGTGCCATCAGCGGGACAGGGGGCTACAATGAGCAGTTCTTC	CAISGTGGYNEQFF
TRBD2	TRBV13	.	TRBJ2-1	TGTGCCAGCAGCCCCAAGGTCGGACTAGTCAATGAGCAGTTCTTC	CASSPKVGLVNEQFF
TRBD1	TRBV11-2	.	TRBJ1-2	TGTGCCAGCAGCGCCGGGACAGGGTTCATATTCTATGGCTACACCTTC	CASSAGTGFIFYGYTF
.	TRBV7-9	.	TRBJ2-7	TGTGCCAGCAGCACAAACCGGGGAGCCTACGAGCAGTACTTC	CASSTNRGAYEQYF
TRBD2	TRBV4-3	.	TRBJ2-1	TGCGCCAGCACGAGAAAACAGGTGACTAGCGATAGTTCCTACAATGAGCAGTTCTTC	CASTRKQVTSDSSYNEQFF
TRBD2	TRBV19	few	TRBJ2-1	TGTGCCAGTAGTACAAGACTAGCGGGGTACAATGAGCAGTTCTTC	CASSTRLAGYNEQFF
TRBD1	TRBV5-7	.	TRBJ1-5	TGTGCCAGCAGCTTGGCGGGACAGCTTTATAGCAATCAGCCCCAGCATTTT	CASSLAGQLYSNQPQHF
TRBD2	TRBV11-2	.	TRBJ2-7	TGTGCCAGCACCAGCGGGGCCTACTCCTACGAGCAGTACTTC	CASTSGAYSYEQYF
.	TRBV14	.	TRBJ2-4	TGTGCCAGCAGCCAGGGTAGAGGGATAGAAAACATTCAGTACTTC	CASSQGRGIENIQYF
.	TRBV6-5	.	TRBJ2-2	TGTTCCAGCAGTCTAAACACCGGGGAGCTGTTTTTT	CSSSLNTGELFF
.	TRBV7-3	.	TRBJ2-7	TGTGCCAGCAGCCCCCAGCCGGGGATGGGGGAGCAGTACTTC	CASSPQPGMGEQYF
.	TRBV30	.	TRBJ1-2	TGTGCCTGGAGTGTACATTCGGGGTACGGCTACCCCTTC	CAWSVHSGYGYPF
.	TRBV7-3	.	TRBJ2-3	TGTGCCAGCAGCTTAGGACAAGGGCGAGTGCAGTATTTT	CASSLGQGRVQYF
TRBD1	TRBV4-1	once	TRBJ1-1	TGCGCCAGCAGCTTACGGACAGGTACAGACACTGAAGCTTTCTTT	CASSLRTGTDTEAFF
TRBD1	TRBV5-8	.	TRBJ1-5	TGTGCCAGCAGCCGGGACAGGGGGCATAGCAATCAGCCCCAGCATTTT	CASSRDRGHSNQPQHF
TRBD2	TRBV4-2	.	TRBJ2-5	TGTGCCAGCAGCCAAGATCTAGCGGGGGGGCCAAACCAAGAGACCCAGTACTTC	CASSQDLAGGPNQETQYF
TRBD2	TRBV19	once	TRBJ2-2	TGTGCCAGTAGTTCACTAGCGGGGGGGAACACCGGGGAGCTGTTTTTT	CASSSLAGGNTGELFF
TRBD1	TRBV4-3	few	TRBJ1-2	TGCGCCAGCAGCCTAGGACAGGCGGTCGGTTATGGCTACACCTTC	CASSLGQAVGYGYTF
TRBD2	TRBV5-1	.	TRBJ2-1	TGCGCCAGCGTCCCAATTGGAGGGAGCGGGGGGGGCAATGAGCAGTTCTTC	CASVPIGGSGGGNEQFF
.	TRBV30	.	TRBJ2-7	TGTGCCTGGAGAGCCGACCGGGGCTACGAGCAGTACTTC	CAWRADRGYEQYF